This T cell receptor beta chain was sequenced in a study of blood T cell repertoires in COVID-19. Study summary: Acute and convalescent COVID-19 specimens originated in the United States, Italy and Spain. The cDNA or gDNA used as material had been derived from T cells, B-cell-depleted T cells, or PBMCs.

In the authors' workflow: Cell counts per sample came from amplifying reference gene primers. The table came from immunoSEQ multiplex PCR; TCRdb's copy has only in-frame clones and leaves some out. The DNA was the basis for D and trimming; V, J and clone size are from that table. The sample has 350,000 or so clones, about 90% seen once. The germline V gene has CDR1 LGHDT and CDR2 YNNKEL (reference sequence). V gave up 2 bases and J gave up 3 bases, with 7 bases separating them. The CDR3 covers 14 residues. Recovery among Cohort 3 donors was established by two negative PCRs, clearance, or symptom resolution.

What was sequenced was PBMCs or T cells enriched from blood (not recorded which). The TCR originated in a young woman who had recovered from COVID-19. This sequence joins TRBV3-1 (or the pseudogene TRBV3-2) and TRBJ2-2, with D possibly matching TRBD1 (5 bases). This chain's CDR3 is CASSQRGHTGELFF. In nucleotides, the CDR3 is TGTGCCAGCAGCCAAAGGGGCCACACCGGGGAGCTGTTTTTT.